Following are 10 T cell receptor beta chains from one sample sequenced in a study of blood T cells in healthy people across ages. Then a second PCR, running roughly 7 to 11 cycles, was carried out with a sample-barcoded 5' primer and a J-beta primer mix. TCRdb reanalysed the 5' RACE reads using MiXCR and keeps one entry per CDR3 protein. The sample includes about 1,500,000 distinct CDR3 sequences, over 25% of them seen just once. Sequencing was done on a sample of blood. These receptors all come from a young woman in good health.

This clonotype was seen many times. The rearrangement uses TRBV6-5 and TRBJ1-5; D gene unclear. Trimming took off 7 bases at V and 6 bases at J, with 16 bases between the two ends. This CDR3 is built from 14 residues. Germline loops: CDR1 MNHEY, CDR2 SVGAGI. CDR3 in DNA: TGTGCCAGCACTCCCCGGAAGGAAGCTCAGCCCCAGCATTTT. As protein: CASTPRKEAQPQHF.

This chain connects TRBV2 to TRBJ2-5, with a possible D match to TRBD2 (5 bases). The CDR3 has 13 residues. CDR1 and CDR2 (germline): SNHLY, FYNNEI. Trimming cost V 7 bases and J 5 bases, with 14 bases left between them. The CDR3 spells CASKLEASETQYF. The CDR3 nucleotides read TGTGCCAGCAAACTAGAGGCAAGCGAGACCCAGTACTTC.

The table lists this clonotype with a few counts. CDR3 residues: CASSLRQGDEQFF. The CDR3 nucleotides are TGCGCCAGCAGCTTACGCCAGGGAGATGAGCAGTTCTTC. The gene calls are TRBV5-1 and TRBJ2-1; perhaps D is TRBD1 or TRBD2 (5 bases each). There are 13 residues in the CDR3. The germline CDR1 and CDR2 sequences are SGHRS and YFSETQ. V was pared by 2 bases and J by 8 bases, with 11 bases between.

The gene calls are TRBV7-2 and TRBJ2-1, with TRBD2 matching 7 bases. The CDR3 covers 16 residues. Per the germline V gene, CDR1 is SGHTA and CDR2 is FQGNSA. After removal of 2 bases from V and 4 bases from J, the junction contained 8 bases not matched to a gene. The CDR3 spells CASSLWSSGTYNEQFF. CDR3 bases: TGTGCCAGCAGCTTATGGTCTAGCGGAACGTACAATGAGCAGTTCTTC. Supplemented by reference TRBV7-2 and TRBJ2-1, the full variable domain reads GAGVSQSPSNKVTEKGKDVELRCDPISGHTALYWYRQSLGQGLEFLIYFQGNSAPDKSGLPSDRFSAERTGGSVSTLTIQRTQQEDSAVYLCASSLWSSGTYNEQFFGPGTRLTVL.

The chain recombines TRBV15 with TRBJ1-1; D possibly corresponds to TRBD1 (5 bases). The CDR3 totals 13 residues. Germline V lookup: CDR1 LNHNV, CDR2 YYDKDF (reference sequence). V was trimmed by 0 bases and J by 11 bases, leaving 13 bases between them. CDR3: CATSRDFVGDAFF. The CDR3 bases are TGTGCCACCAGCAGAGATTTCGTGGGGGACGCTTTCTTT.

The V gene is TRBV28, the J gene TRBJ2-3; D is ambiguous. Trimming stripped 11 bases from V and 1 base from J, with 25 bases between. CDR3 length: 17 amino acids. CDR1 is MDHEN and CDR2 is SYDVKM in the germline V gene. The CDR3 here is CAGISTRLGRGTDTQYF. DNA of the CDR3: TGTGCCGGCATTTCCACCAGACTCGGACGGGGCACAGATACGCAGTATTTT.

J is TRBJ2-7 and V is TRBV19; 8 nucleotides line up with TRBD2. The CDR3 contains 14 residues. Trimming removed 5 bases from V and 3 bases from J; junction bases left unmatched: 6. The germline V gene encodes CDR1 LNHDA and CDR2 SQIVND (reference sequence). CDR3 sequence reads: CASSWSGGIYEQYF. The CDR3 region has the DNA TGTGCCAGTAGTTGGTCGGGAGGGATCTACGAGCAGTACTTC.

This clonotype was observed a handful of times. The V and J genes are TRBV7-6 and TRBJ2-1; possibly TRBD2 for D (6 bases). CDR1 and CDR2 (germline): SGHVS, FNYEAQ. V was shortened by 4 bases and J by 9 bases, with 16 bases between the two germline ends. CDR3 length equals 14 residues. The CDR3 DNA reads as TGTGCCAGCAGCTCGCCCGGGGGAGTGGGTGAGCAGTTCTTC. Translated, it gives CASSSPGGVGEQFF.

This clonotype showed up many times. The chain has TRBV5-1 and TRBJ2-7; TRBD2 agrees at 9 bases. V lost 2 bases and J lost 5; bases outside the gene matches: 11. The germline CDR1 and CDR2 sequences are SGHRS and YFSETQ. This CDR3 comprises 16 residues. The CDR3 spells CASSFPRGTSIDEQYF. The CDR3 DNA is TGCGCCAGCAGCTTCCCCCGTGGGACTAGCATCGACGAGCAGTACTTC.

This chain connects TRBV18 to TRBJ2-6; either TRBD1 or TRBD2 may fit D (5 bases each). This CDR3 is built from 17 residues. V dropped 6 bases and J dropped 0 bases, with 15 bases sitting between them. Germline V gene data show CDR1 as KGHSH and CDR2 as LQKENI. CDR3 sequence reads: CASSIPGRNSGANVLTF. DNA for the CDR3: TGTGCCAGCTCCATCCCGGGGCGAAACTCTGGGGCCAACGTCCTGACTTTC.